What follows are 19 T cell receptor beta chains derived from one specimen sequenced in a study of T cells after yellow fever vaccination. TCRdb itself ran the 5' RACE reads through MiXCR, one entry per CDR3 protein. Here the sample spans 300,000 to 400,000 distinct CDR3 sequences, roughly 4.3% being singletons. This sample comprised PBMCs, obtained 5 days after the yellow fever booster vaccination. The receptors come from a man aged 18 to 35 who received the YFV17D yellow fever vaccine.

This clonotype was counted ten times or more. The chain is built from TRBV24-1 and TRBJ2-2; TRBD1 aligns across 8 bases. Trimming at V came to 3 bases and at J to 4 bases, leaving 6 bases not matched to a gene. CDR3 length: 16 residues. The germline V gene encodes CDR1 KGHDR and CDR2 SFDVKD. The CDR3 DNA reads as TGTGCCACCAGTGATCCCGGGACAGGATTCACCGGGGAGCTGTTTTTT. Amino acid sequence: CATSDPGTGFTGELFF.

This clonotype was recorded a few times. The rearrangement joins TRBV28 to TRBJ2-2; D possibly matches TRBD1 or TRBD2 (5 bases each). This CDR3 contains 14 residues. V was cut by 2 bases and J by 6 bases, with 10 bases left in between. Germline V lookup: CDR1 MDHEN, CDR2 SYDVKM. CDR3 DNA: TGTGCCAGCAGTTTACCCAGGGACGCCGGGGAGCTGTTTTTT. Translating it yields CASSLPRDAGELFF.

The V gene is TRBV20-1, the J gene TRBJ1-1; 7 bases are shared with TRBD1. The V gene's germline CDR1 is DFQATT and CDR2 SNEGSKA (reference sequence). The length of the CDR3 is 12 residues. V gave up 6 bases and J gave up 3 bases; unmatched junction bases: 4. CDR3 amino acids: CSAPDRDTEAFF. CDR3 in DNA: TGCAGTGCCCCCGACAGGGACACTGAAGCTTTCTTT.

The rearrangement links TRBV25-1 to TRBJ2-5, with 12 nucleotides matching TRBD2. This CDR3 has 16 residues. The germline CDR1 and CDR2 sequences are MGHDK and SYGVNS. V trimming: 0 bases; J trimming: 3 bases; junction bases outside the gene matches: 2. The CDR3, as DNA: TGTGCCAGCAGTGAATACCGACTAGCGGGGGAAGAGACCCAGTACTTC. This codes for CASSEYRLAGEETQYF.

This clonotype was detected many times. The CDR3 reads CASGVGGTEAFF. In nucleotides, the CDR3 is TGTGCCAGCGGTGTTGGAGGGACTGAAGCTTTCTTT. This chain uses TRBV6-2 or TRBV6-3 with TRBJ1-1, with D unclear. V was trimmed by 8 bases and J by 5 bases, leaving 12 bases between them. The germline gives CDR1 MNHEY, CDR2 SVGEGT. The CDR3 has 12 amino acids.

Many counts were recorded for this clonotype. The V and J genes are TRBV7-2 and TRBJ1-2, with a weak D call TRBD1 (6 bases). The germline V gene encodes CDR1 SGHTA and CDR2 FQGNSA. Between the trimmed V and J ends, which lost 5 bases and 2 bases, there was a span of 9 bases. The CDR3 length is 13 residues. CDR3 loop: CASSPDRNYGYTF. The CDR3 nucleotides read TGTGCCAGCAGCCCGGACAGAAACTATGGCTACACCTTC.

In its sample, this clonotype was seen a few times. The V and J genes are TRBV2 and TRBJ2-2; 8 bases fit TRBD1. With V trimmed by 4 bases and J by 10 bases, 11 bases remained unmatched. The V gene's germline CDR1 is SNHLY and CDR2 FYNNEI. CDR3 length equals 15 residues. The CDR3 sequence: CASSGVGTGSQELFF. The CDR3 coding sequence is TGTGCCAGCAGTGGGGTGGGGACAGGCTCGCAGGAGCTGTTTTTT.

This clonotype was picked up many times. V gene TRBV7-9 combines with J gene TRBJ2-7, with 7 nucleotides matching TRBD1. The CDR3 is 14 residues long. Germline values: CDR1 SEHNR, CDR2 FQNEAQ (reference sequence). Trimming cost V 4 bases and J 0 bases; bases outside gene matches: 3. The CDR3 reads CASSSGQASYEQYF. The CDR3 region has the DNA TGTGCCAGCAGCTCCGGACAGGCCTCCTACGAGCAGTACTTC.

The rearrangement links TRBV7-3 to TRBJ1-2, with 7 bases lining up with TRBD1. V shed 3 bases, J shed 2 bases, and the junction held 6 bases outside the gene matches. The germline CDR1 and CDR2 sequences are SGHTA and FQGTGA. This CDR3 contains 15 residues. CDR3 nucleotides: TGTGCCAGCAGCTTCGCGGGCAGGGGGAACTATGGCTACACCTTC. This encodes CASSFAGRGNYGYTF.

J is TRBJ1-3 and V is TRBV20-1, with unresolved D. The germline V gene encodes CDR1 DFQATT and CDR2 SNEGSKA (reference sequence). Trimming removed 1 base from V and 0 bases from J, with 7 bases in between. The length of the CDR3 is 14 residues. The CDR3 protein is CSARGPLSGNTIYF. The CDR3 region has the DNA TGCAGTGCTAGAGGCCCCCTCTCTGGAAACACCATATATTTT.

The chain joins TRBV6-2 or TRBV6-3 to TRBJ2-1; the match to TRBD2 covers 14 bases. Germline values: CDR1 MNHEY, CDR2 SVGEGT. The CDR3 runs 19 residues. The V gene end was trimmed by 6 bases and the J gene end by 4 bases; junction bases not matched to a gene: 14. As DNA, the CDR3 is TGTGCCAGCAGGATTAGGAATCGACTAGCGGGGGGGCCTTACAATGAGCAGTTCTTC. Its protein is CASRIRNRLAGGPYNEQFF.

This clonotype was seen only a few times. The V gene is TRBV29-1, the J gene TRBJ1-2; D remains unclear. The CDR3 consists of 14 residues. Germline V lookup: CDR1 SQVTM, CDR2 ANQGSEA. Trimming removed 3 bases from V and 2 bases from J, with 13 bases in between. CDR3 coding DNA: TGCAGCGTTGAGGTCGGGGTGACCAACTATGGCTACACCTTC. It encodes CSVEVGVTNYGYTF.

This clonotype was counted a few times. V usage is TRBV6-1 and J usage is TRBJ2-7; 7 nucleotides align to TRBD1. The V gene's germline CDR1 is MNHNS and CDR2 SASEGT. The CDR3 contains 14 residues. The ends lost 6 bases at V and 2 bases at J; junction bases unmatched: 7. DNA of the CDR3: TGTGCCAGCAGCGCGGACAGGAATACCTACGAGCAGTACTTC. Translated: CASSADRNTYEQYF.

This clonotype has more than one count but fewer than ten. This chain connects TRBV7-2 to TRBJ2-6; maybe TRBD2 (5 bases). The CDR3 spans 16 residues. Deletions cut 4 bases from V and 0 bases from J, with 10 bases between. Germline CDR1 reads SGHTA; CDR2 reads FQGNSA. The DNA of the CDR3 is TGTGCCAGCAGCTCGGACTCCAACTCTGGGGCCAACGTCCTGACTTTC. It yields the protein CASSSDSNSGANVLTF.

This clonotype has only a few counts. V gene TRBV11-1 combines with J gene TRBJ1-2; D is undetermined. Trimming left V 1 base short and J 0 bases short, with 18 bases between. Germline V gives CDR1 SGHAT, CDR2 FQDESV (reference sequence). The CDR3 consists of 18 residues. CDR3 nucleotides: TGTGCCAGCAGCTTAGTGTACAACGCCGGCGCAGCTAACTATGGCTACACCTTC. This translates into CASSLVYNAGAANYGYTF.

The rearrangement links TRBV20-1 to TRBJ1-1; D is possibly TRBD1 (6 bases). Trimming removed 0 bases from V and 4 bases from J, with 15 bases in between. Germline-derived CDR1 and CDR2 are DFQATT and SNEGSKA (reference sequence). This CDR3 spans 15 amino acids. The CDR3 reads CSARDPGARSTEAFF. In nucleotides, the CDR3 is TGCAGTGCTAGAGATCCGGGGGCGAGGAGCACTGAAGCTTTCTTT.

This clonotype was counted between two and nine times. The rearrangement uses TRBV25-1 and TRBJ1-1; possibly TRBD1 for D (5 bases). The length of the CDR3 is 14 residues. Looked up from germline, CDR1 is MGHDK and CDR2 is SYGVNS. The ends were cut back, 6 bases at V and 1 base at J, with 12 bases in the middle. CDR3 amino acids: CASRWGGENTEAFF. Here the CDR3 DNA reads TGTGCCAGCAGATGGGGGGGGGAGAACACTGAAGCTTTCTTT.

Only a few counts were recorded for this clonotype. The J gene is TRBJ1-5, the V gene TRBV29-1; D uncertain. The germline V gene encodes CDR1 SQVTM and CDR2 ANQGSEA. V shed 4 bases and J shed 4 bases, with 8 bases lying between them. This CDR3 region has 12 residues. DNA of the CDR3: TGCAGCGTTGTAGCCGGGAATCAGCCCCAGCATTTT. Encoded protein: CSVVAGNQPQHF. The variable domain in full, with the rest retrieved from reference TRBV29-1 and TRBJ1-5, is SAVISQKPSRDICQRGTSLTIQCQVDSQVTMMFWYRQQPGQSLTLIATANQGSEATYESGFVIDKFPISRPNLTFSTLTVSNMSPEDSSIYLCSVVAGNQPQHFGDGTRLSIL.

The chain combines TRBV6-1 with TRBJ2-7; D may be TRBD1 (5 bases). Trimming took off 6 bases at V and 3 bases at J, with 15 bases between the two ends. CDR1 is MNHNS and CDR2 is SASEGT in the germline V gene. The CDR3 length is 14 residues. The CDR3 DNA sequence: TGTGCCAGCAGGGTGGCAGGGAAAAGCTACGAGCAGTACGTC. It specifies CASRVAGKSYEQYV.